A selection of T cell receptor beta chains follows, all from one sample in a study of T cells in localized non-small cell lung cancer. Generated by immunoSEQ multiplex PCR, the TCRdb table keeps only in-frame clones and is missing some. Counted here are about 40,000 clones, roughly 86% occurring once; the ten biggest clones make up around 3.4%. Sequencing was performed on peripheral blood, taken before any cancer treatment. Receptor source: a man aged 18-55 years with stage I lung adenocarcinoma. The CDR3 runs from the conserved cysteine through the conserved F or W. Fields, in order: J gene, V gene, clone size, D gene, CDR3 DNA, CDR3 protein. D genes are given only for firm matches. Clone sizes are given selectively: once, few, many, or a class where the clone is expanded.

j_call: TRBJ2-5; v_call: TRBV5-6; clone_size: NA; d_call: NA; cdr3_nt: TGTGCCAGCAGCTTACGCAATGGGGAGACCCAGTACTTC; cdr3_aa: CASSLRNGETQYF
j_call: TRBJ2-5; v_call: TRBV7-3; clone_size: NA; d_call: NA; cdr3_nt: TGTGCCAGCAGCTCCACGGGACACCCCCAAGAGACCCAGTACTTC; cdr3_aa: CASSSTGHPQETQYF
j_call: TRBJ2-3; v_call: TRBV7-3; clone_size: NA; d_call: NA; cdr3_nt: TGTGCCAGCAGCTTCGACGGGGGACCCGACGATACGCAGTATTTT; cdr3_aa: CASSFDGGPDDTQYF
j_call: TRBJ1-4; v_call: TRBV5-8; clone_size: NA; d_call: TRBD1; cdr3_nt: TGTGCCAGCAGCGTACCCGGGACAGGGAATGAAAAACTGTTTTTT; cdr3_aa: CASSVPGTGNEKLFF
j_call: TRBJ2-3; v_call: TRBV5-5; clone_size: few; d_call: NA; cdr3_nt: TGTGCCAGCAGCTCGCCCCCCAGCGGGTTAAGCACAGATACGCAGTATTTT; cdr3_aa: CASSSPPSGLSTDTQYF
j_call: TRBJ1-3; v_call: TRBV28; clone_size: once; d_call: TRBD1; cdr3_nt: TGTGCCAGCAGTTTATTTAAGACAGGGAACAAGGGAAACACCATATATTTT; cdr3_aa: CASSLFKTGNKGNTIYF
j_call: TRBJ1-1; v_call: TRBV5-1; clone_size: NA; d_call: NA; cdr3_nt: TGCGCCAGCAGGGTCTTTATAGGGGAGGACACTGAAGCTTTCTTT; cdr3_aa: CASRVFIGEDTEAFF
j_call: TRBJ1-1; v_call: TRBV6-1; clone_size: NA; d_call: TRBD1; cdr3_nt: TGTGCCAGCAGTGAAGAAGGAGGACAGGGGATTCTGAACACTGAAGCTTTCTTT; cdr3_aa: CASSEEGGQGILNTEAFF
j_call: TRBJ1-2; v_call: TRBV5-1; clone_size: NA; d_call: TRBD1; cdr3_nt: TGCGCCAGCAGCCTGTCGACAGGGAACTATGGCTACACCTTC; cdr3_aa: CASSLSTGNYGYTF
j_call: TRBJ2-5; v_call: TRBV5-1; clone_size: NA; d_call: TRBD2; cdr3_nt: TGCGCCAGCAGCTTCAGCGGGGGAGAGACCCAGTACTTC; cdr3_aa: CASSFSGGETQYF
j_call: TRBJ1-1; v_call: TRBV6-1; clone_size: NA; d_call: NA; cdr3_nt: TGTGCCAGCAGTGAATCTGGCAGGGGCACTGAAGCTTTCTTT; cdr3_aa: CASSESGRGTEAFF
j_call: TRBJ2-7; v_call: TRBV28; clone_size: NA; d_call: NA; cdr3_nt: TGTGCCAGCAGTTTGCAGGACGGGAGCTCCTACGAGCAGTACTTC; cdr3_aa: CASSLQDGSSYEQYF
j_call: TRBJ1-1; v_call: TRBV7-2; clone_size: NA; d_call: NA; cdr3_nt: TGTGCCAGCAGCCCTGGACATTCAAACACTGAAGCTTTCTTT; cdr3_aa: CASSPGHSNTEAFF
j_call: TRBJ2-2; v_call: TRBV9; clone_size: few; d_call: TRBD1; cdr3_nt: TGTGCCAGCAGCCCCCGACAGGGCGGCACCGGGGAGCTGTTTTTT; cdr3_aa: CASSPRQGGTGELFF
j_call: TRBJ1-2; v_call: TRBV28; clone_size: NA; d_call: TRBD1; cdr3_nt: TGTGCCAGCACCTGGACAGGGACGGGGCTTTATGGCTACACCTTC; cdr3_aa: CASTWTGTGLYGYTF
j_call: TRBJ2-3; v_call: TRBV5-6; clone_size: NA; d_call: NA; cdr3_nt: TGTGCCAGCAGCCCACTAGGACCCACAGATACGCAGTATTTT; cdr3_aa: CASSPLGPTDTQYF
j_call: TRBJ2-7; v_call: TRBV19; clone_size: few; d_call: NA; cdr3_nt: TGTGCCAGTAGTCGCTCCCTCCCCCCGGAATCCGAGCAGTACTTC; cdr3_aa: CASSRSLPPESEQYF
j_call: TRBJ2-7; v_call: TRBV5-1; clone_size: NA; d_call: TRBD1; cdr3_nt: TGCGCCAGCAGCGGAGGACAGGGTTTCTCCTACGAGCAGTACTTC; cdr3_aa: CASSGGQGFSYEQYF
j_call: TRBJ1-4; v_call: TRBV7-2; clone_size: NA; d_call: NA; cdr3_nt: TGTGCCAGCAGCCCGGGGGGGCTGGCTAATGAAAAACTGTTTTTT; cdr3_aa: CASSPGGLANEKLFF
j_call: TRBJ1-1; v_call: TRBV4-1; clone_size: NA; d_call: NA; cdr3_nt: TGCGCCAGCAGCCACGGGGTTTTCGCTGAAGCTTTCTTT; cdr3_aa: CASSHGVFAEAFF
j_call: TRBJ2-2; v_call: TRBV4-3; clone_size: NA; d_call: NA; cdr3_nt: TGCGCCAGCAGCCGAGGGGGGGTTAGCACCGGGGAGCTGTTTTTT; cdr3_aa: CASSRGGVSTGELFF
j_call: TRBJ1-5; v_call: TRBV15; clone_size: NA; d_call: TRBD1; cdr3_nt: TGTGCCACCAGCAGATCTCGAACAGGGGGCGCAGATCAGCCCCAGCATTTT; cdr3_aa: CATSRSRTGGADQPQHF
j_call: TRBJ1-6; v_call: TRBV4-3; clone_size: NA; d_call: NA; cdr3_nt: TGCGCCAGCAGCCAAGGAACGACAGGAGCAAAGGATTCACCCCTCCACTTT; cdr3_aa: CASSQGTTGAKDSPLHF
j_call: TRBJ2-7; v_call: TRBV5-6; clone_size: NA; d_call: NA; cdr3_nt: TGTGCCAGCAGCTTGGCGCTCCAAGCCTACGAGCAGTACTTC; cdr3_aa: CASSLALQAYEQYF
j_call: TRBJ1-5; v_call: TRBV18; clone_size: NA; d_call: TRBD1; cdr3_nt: TGTGCCAGCTCACCGACAGGGCAGCCCCAGCATTTT; cdr3_aa: CASSPTGQPQHF
j_call: TRBJ1-1; v_call: TRBV6-1; clone_size: NA; d_call: NA; cdr3_nt: TGTGCCAGCAGTGTACAAGGGGGGGAGGCTTTCTTT; cdr3_aa: CASSVQGGEAFF
j_call: TRBJ2-2; v_call: TRBV18; clone_size: NA; d_call: TRBD2; cdr3_nt: TGTGCCAGCTCACCACCGGGGACTAGCGGGGGCACCGGGGAGCTGTTTTTT; cdr3_aa: CASSPPGTSGGTGELFF
j_call: TRBJ1-2; v_call: TRBV18; clone_size: once; d_call: NA; cdr3_nt: TGTGCCAGCTCACCGGGGCCCCTGGGTGGCTACACCTTC; cdr3_aa: CASSPGPLGGYTF
j_call: TRBJ2-3; v_call: TRBV19; clone_size: NA; d_call: TRBD2; cdr3_nt: TGTGCCAGTACCCCATTAGCGGGGGCCGATACGCAGTATTTT; cdr3_aa: CASTPLAGADTQYF
j_call: TRBJ1-1; v_call: TRBV6-5; clone_size: NA; d_call: NA; cdr3_nt: TGTGCCAGCAGTTACATGGGGGGCAGAGAAGCTTTCTTT; cdr3_aa: CASSYMGGREAFF
j_call: TRBJ2-1; v_call: TRBV30; clone_size: NA; d_call: TRBD2; cdr3_nt: TGTGCCTGGAGTGTGTCGAGCGGGGGTTATGAGCAGTTCTTC; cdr3_aa: CAWSVSSGGYEQFF
j_call: TRBJ2-2; v_call: TRBV2; clone_size: NA; d_call: TRBD1; cdr3_nt: TGTGCCAGCAGAGGGGGCAGGGGCCACGGGGAGCTGTTTTTT; cdr3_aa: CASRGGRGHGELFF
j_call: TRBJ1-5; v_call: TRBV7-2; clone_size: NA; d_call: NA; cdr3_nt: TGTGCCAGCAGCGTGGATAGCAATCAGCCCCAGCATTTT; cdr3_aa: CASSVDSNQPQHF
j_call: TRBJ1-6; v_call: TRBV7-6; clone_size: NA; d_call: TRBD1; cdr3_nt: TGTGCCAGCAGCCCAGGTCGACAGGGCCGTTCACCCCTCCACTTT; cdr3_aa: CASSPGRQGRSPLHF
j_call: TRBJ1-1; v_call: TRBV10-3; clone_size: NA; d_call: NA; cdr3_nt: TGTGCCATCAGTGATCGGGTTGAGGAAGCTTTCTTT; cdr3_aa: CAISDRVEEAFF
j_call: TRBJ2-7; v_call: TRBV10-3; clone_size: NA; d_call: TRBD1; cdr3_nt: TGTGCCATCAGTGGGACAGGGTCCTACGAGCAGTACTTC; cdr3_aa: CAISGTGSYEQYF
j_call: TRBJ1-2; v_call: TRBV28; clone_size: NA; d_call: NA; cdr3_nt: TGTGCCAGCAGTTTATGGGGAAGGGGATCTAACTATGGCTACACCTTC; cdr3_aa: CASSLWGRGSNYGYTF
j_call: TRBJ1-2; v_call: TRBV28; clone_size: NA; d_call: TRBD1; cdr3_nt: TGTGCCAGCAGGGGACAGCGGGCTAACTATGGCTACACCTTC; cdr3_aa: CASRGQRANYGYTF
j_call: TRBJ2-3; v_call: TRBV12-5; clone_size: NA; d_call: NA; cdr3_nt: TGTGCTAGTGGTTTGAATCAGAAGTCAGATACGCAGTATTTT; cdr3_aa: CASGLNQKSDTQYF
j_call: TRBJ1-3; v_call: TRBV5-6; clone_size: NA; d_call: NA; cdr3_nt: TGTGCCAGCAGCGTTCGGTTCGCTGGAAACACCATATATTTT; cdr3_aa: CASSVRFAGNTIYF
j_call: TRBJ2-2; v_call: TRBV6-1; clone_size: NA; d_call: NA; cdr3_nt: TGTGCCAGCAGTGGCCGGGACAAGTCGGCCACCGGGGAGCTGTTTTTT; cdr3_aa: CASSGRDKSATGELFF
j_call: TRBJ2-5; v_call: TRBV5-1; clone_size: NA; d_call: TRBD1; cdr3_nt: TGCGCCAGCAGCTCCGGGACAGCTCAAGAGACCCAGTACTTC; cdr3_aa: CASSSGTAQETQYF